This is a list of T cell receptor beta chains from one sample in a study of blood T cell repertoires in COVID-19. Clones were read by immunoSEQ multiplex PCR, and TCRdb kept only the in-frame ones, dropping some. Of 200,000 to 300,000 clones in the sample, approximately 86% were seen once. The sample was peripheral blood. The receptors stem from a woman aged 60 to 75 who had recovered from COVID-19. CDR3s include the opening cysteine and the closing phenylalanine or tryptophan. Fields, in order: clone size, J gene, V gene, D gene, CDR3 protein, CDR3 DNA. D genes are given only for firm matches. Rows may omit the clone size; those that give it use once, few, many or a size class.

>NA|TRBJ2-2|TRBV11-3|TRBD1
CASSYDPRTGSTGELFF
TGTGCCAGCAGCTACGACCCTCGGACAGGGAGCACCGGGGAGCTGTTTTTT
>NA|TRBJ1-2|TRBV7-2|TRBD1
CASSLDELGQGPYGYTF
TGTGCCAGCAGCTTGGACGAGTTGGGACAGGGCCCCTATGGCTACACCTTC
>NA|TRBJ2-7|TRBV28|TRBD2
CASSPIAGVILKQYF
TGTGCCAGCAGTCCAATAGCGGGGGTGATTTTGAAGCAGTACTTC
>once|TRBJ2-1|TRBV23-1|NA
CASSPGTKYNEQFF
TGCGCCAGCAGTCCAGGGACAAAGTACAATGAGCAGTTCTTC
>NA|TRBJ2-1|TRBV5-6|NA
CASSATGRYEQFF
TGTGCCAGCTCGGCGACGGGTCGGTATGAGCAGTTCTTC
>NA|TRBJ2-3|TRBV7-9|TRBD1
CASSAQGSEDTQYF
TGTGCCAGCAGCGCACAGGGGTCAGAAGATACGCAGTATTTT
>NA|TRBJ2-7|TRBV25-1|NA
CASSEVPVSSYEQYF
TGTGCCAGCAGTGAGGTTCCGGTAAGCTCCTACGAGCAGTACTTC
>NA|TRBJ2-3|TRBV19|TRBD1
CASSPYRRGDTQYF
TGTGCCAGTAGCCCCTACCGCAGGGGGGATACGCAGTATTTT
>NA|TRBJ2-2|TRBV11-3|NA
CASSRRRGGGELFF
TGTGCCAGCAGCCGGCGGAGGGGAGGCGGGGAGCTGTTTTTT
>NA|TRBJ2-5|TRBV4-3|TRBD2
CASSPRFMGGGETQYF
TGCGCCAGCAGCCCCAGGTTCATGGGGGGAGGGGAGACCCAGTACTTC